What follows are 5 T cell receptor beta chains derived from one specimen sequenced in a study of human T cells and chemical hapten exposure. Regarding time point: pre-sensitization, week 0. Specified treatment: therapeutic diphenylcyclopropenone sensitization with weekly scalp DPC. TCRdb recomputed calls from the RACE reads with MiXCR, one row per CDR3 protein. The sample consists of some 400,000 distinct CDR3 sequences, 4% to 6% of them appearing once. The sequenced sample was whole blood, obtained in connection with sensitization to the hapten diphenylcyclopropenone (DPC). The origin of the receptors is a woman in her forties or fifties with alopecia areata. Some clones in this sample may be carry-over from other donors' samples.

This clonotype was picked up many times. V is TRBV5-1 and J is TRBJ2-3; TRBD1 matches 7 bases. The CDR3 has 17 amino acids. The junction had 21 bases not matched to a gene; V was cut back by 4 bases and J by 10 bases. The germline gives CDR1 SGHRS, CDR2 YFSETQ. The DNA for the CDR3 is TGCGCCAGCAGCGGAGGCACAGGGGATGGGGGTATGGCGGCGCAGTATTTT. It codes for CASSGGTGDGGMAAQYF.

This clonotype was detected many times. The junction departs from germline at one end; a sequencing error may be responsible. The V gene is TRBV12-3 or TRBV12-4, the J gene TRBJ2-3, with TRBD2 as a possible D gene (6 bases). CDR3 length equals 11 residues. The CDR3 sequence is CASGTGLIHSF. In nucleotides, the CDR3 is TGTGCCAGCGGGACGGGACTGATTCATTCTTTT.

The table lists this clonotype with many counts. CDR3 bases: TGCGCCAGCAGCCTCGCCGGGACAGGCCAAGAGACCCAGTACTTC. Translation: CASSLAGTGQETQYF. The gene calls are TRBV4-1 and TRBJ2-5; 8 bases align to TRBD1. After removal of 4 bases from V and 1 base from J, the junction contained 5 bases not matched to a gene. Germline assignment: CDR1 MGHRA and CDR2 YSYEKL. The CDR3 runs 15 residues.

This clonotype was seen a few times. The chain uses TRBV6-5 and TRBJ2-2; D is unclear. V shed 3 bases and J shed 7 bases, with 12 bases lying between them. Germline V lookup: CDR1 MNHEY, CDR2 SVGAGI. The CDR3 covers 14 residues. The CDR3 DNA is TGTGCCAGCAGTTATGGCCAGATGGGCGGGGAGCTGTTTTTT. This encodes CASSYGQMGGELFF.

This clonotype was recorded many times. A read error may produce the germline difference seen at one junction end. The CDR3 loop is CASSLDGTSTDTQYF. CDR3 DNA sequence: TGTGCCAGCAGCTTAGATGGTACTAGCACAGATACGCAGTATTTT. This chain joins TRBV5-1 and TRBJ2-3, with no clear D. CDR3 length equals 15 residues. The germline CDR1 and CDR2 sequences are SGHRS and YFSETQ.